The 5 T cell receptor beta chains presented below share a single source sample, sequenced in a study of beta chain features in type 1 diabetes. General study findings and limits: Type 1 diabetes patients had TCRB CDR3s that were shorter (moderately but significantly so) in all four CD4+ subsets.

What these receptors recognize is not known. TCRB transcripts that were expressed got sequenced, as all of the isolated RNA had been reverse transcribed. Produced via immunoSEQ multiplex PCR; TCRdb's table is partial and in-frame only. Among about 280,000 clones, approximately 15% were seen once, and the ten largest hold roughly 0.015%. Sample: naive CD4+ T cells from blood. The source is a man aged 18-30 years with type 1 diabetes.

In this sample, this clone turned up a few times. The chain uses TRBV30 and TRBJ2-1; 14 bases are shared with TRBD2. Germline assignment: CDR1 GTSNPN and CDR2 SVGIG (reference sequence). This CDR3 has 15 amino acids. With V trimmed by 4 bases and J by 9 bases, 8 bases remained unmatched. In DNA, the CDR3 is TGTGCCTGGATCACAAATGGACTAGCGGGAGGTGAGCAGTTCTTC. It specifies CAWITNGLAGGEQFF.

This clone appeared a few times. The J gene is TRBJ1-1, the V gene TRBV25-1; tentatively, D is TRBD1 (5 bases). The V gene lost 3 bases and the J gene lost 1 base, with 9 bases spanning the gap. This CDR3 spans 14 amino acids. The germline gives CDR1 MGHDK, CDR2 SYGVNS. In nucleotides, the CDR3 is TGTGCCAGCAGTGAGGCAGGGAAGAACACTGAAGCTTTCTTT. It encodes CASSEAGKNTEAFF.

This chain uses TRBV7-9 with TRBJ2-2; D remains ambiguous. The germline CDR1 and CDR2 sequences are SEHNR and FQNEAQ (reference sequence). The CDR3 totals 13 residues. The V and J ends lost 4 bases and 5 bases respectively, with 8 bases between them. The CDR3 reads CASSSRPTGELFF. The CDR3 coding sequence is TGTGCCAGCAGCTCCCGTCCGACCGGGGAGCTGTTTTTT.

The rearrangement joins TRBV28 to TRBJ2-7, with 10 nucleotides matching TRBD2. Trimming cost V 6 bases and J 2 bases; bases outside gene matches: 1. Germline V gene data show CDR1 as MDHEN and CDR2 as SYDVKM. This CDR3 is 13 amino acids long. CDR3 region: CASRLAGAYEQYF. Written as DNA, the CDR3 is TGTGCCAGCAGGCTAGCGGGAGCCTACGAGCAGTACTTC.

A few counts support this clone. The chain joins TRBV28 to TRBJ1-2; 9 nucleotides match TRBD1. CDR1 and CDR2 from the germline V gene are MDHEN and SYDVKM. The V gene end was trimmed by 5 bases and the J gene end by 4 bases; junction bases not matched to a gene: 5. This CDR3 is 14 amino acids long. In nucleotides, the CDR3 is TGTGCCAGCAGTACAGGGGGCTCTATCTATGGCTACACCTTC. It encodes CASSTGGSIYGYTF.